These 31 T cell receptor beta chains were sequenced from one sample in a study of early T cells in non-severe SARS-CoV-2 infection. MiXCR, run by TCRdb on the 5' RACE reads, gives a single entry per CDR3 protein. The table lists 30,000 to 40,000 distinct CDR3 sequences, less than 6.5% of them singletons, with under 7% in the top ten. This specimen consisted of whole blood, obtained at baseline. These receptors were collected from an adult who was a healthcare worker with PCR-confirmed SARS-CoV-2 infection or an uninfected control (not recorded which).

In its sample, this clonotype was seen many times. V and J are TRBV7-9 and TRBJ1-5; 9 bases map to TRBD1. The CDR3 runs 15 residues. Germline-derived CDR1 and CDR2 are SEHNR and FQNEAQ (reference sequence). Trimming removed 2 bases from V and 1 base from J; junction bases left unmatched: 0. This CDR3 is CASSLTGGSNQPQHF. In DNA, the CDR3 is TGTGCCAGCAGCTTAACAGGGGGCAGCAATCAGCCCCAGCATTTT.

This clonotype was seen repeatedly, ten times or more. The V gene is TRBV29-1, the J gene TRBJ1-1; D remains unclear. Germline V lookup: CDR1 SQVTM, CDR2 ANQGSEA. This CDR3 spans 13 amino acids. The ends were cut back, 8 bases at V and 4 bases at J, with 17 bases in the middle. The chain's CDR3 is CSLTRSRATEAFF. As DNA, the CDR3 is TGCAGCCTCACGAGGAGCCGGGCCACTGAAGCTTTCTTT.

There are many counts of this clonotype. This chain joins TRBV18 and TRBJ2-1; 10 bases fit TRBD1. V lost 6 bases, J lost 4 bases, and 9 bases stayed unmatched. The CDR3 is made up of 16 amino acids. Looked up from germline, CDR1 is KGHSH and CDR2 is LQKENI. Here the CDR3 reads CASSQIGQGVYNEQFF. Written as DNA, the CDR3 is TGTGCCAGCTCTCAGATCGGACAGGGGGTTTACAATGAGCAGTTCTTC.

This clonotype was counted at least ten times. The V call is TRBV2, the J call TRBJ2-7; D perhaps matches TRBD1 (5 bases). Germline V gives CDR1 SNHLY, CDR2 FYNNEI. V gave up 10 bases and J gave up 2 bases, with 12 bases separating them. The CDR3 loop spans 12 amino acids. DNA for the CDR3: TGTGCCATCACTGACAGCCCCTACGAGCAGTACTTC. It is translated as CAITDSPYEQYF.

By share, this clonotype ranks as medium-sized (0.01 to 0.1%). The chain combines TRBV24-1 with TRBJ2-3; the D is unclear. V shed 1 base and J shed 0 bases, with 7 bases lying between them. The CDR3 length is 15 residues. Germline-derived CDR1 and CDR2 are KGHDR and SFDVKD. The CDR3 region has the DNA TGTGCCACCAGTGATTTTAGGCAGAGCACAGATACGCAGTATTTT. This translates into CATSDFRQSTDTQYF.

This clonotype was counted a few times. The V and J genes are TRBV6-1 and TRBJ2-1, with TRBD1 identical over 9 bases. Germline lookup yields CDR1 MNHNS and CDR2 SASEGT. The CDR3 is made up of 16 amino acids. V lost 6 bases to trimming and J lost 7 bases; unmatched junction nucleotides: 13. CDR3 sequence (DNA): TGTGCCAGCAGGCCCATACCGGGACAGGGAAAAAATGAGCAGTTCTTC. Translating it yields CASRPIPGQGKNEQFF.

The gene calls are TRBV7-3 and TRBJ2-1; 7 bases are shared with TRBD2. Germline trimming cut 5 bases from V and 3 bases from J; bases unmatched to any gene: 7. The germline CDR1 and CDR2 sequences are SGHTA and FQGTGA. The CDR3 totals 15 residues. CDR3 coding DNA: TGTGCCAGCAGCCCGGGGACTAAGAACTACAATGAGCAGTTCTTC. Its protein is CASSPGTKNYNEQFF.

In its sample, this clonotype was seen many times. The chain combines TRBV29-1 with TRBJ2-7, with 7 bases fitting TRBD2. Germline V gene data show CDR1 as SQVTM and CDR2 as ANQGSEA. This CDR3 contains 13 residues. V was clipped by 4 bases and J by 2 bases; unmatched bases: 5. The CDR3 protein is CSVGPSGAYEQYF. The CDR3 DNA reads TGCAGCGTTGGGCCTAGCGGAGCCTACGAGCAGTACTTC.

Comment on this clonotype: Germline is not matched at one junction end, which may reflect a read error. The chain uses TRBV14 and TRBJ2-3, with 7 bases lining up with TRBD2. CDR1 and CDR2 from the germline V gene are SGHDN and FVKESK. The CDR3 length is 18 residues. The CDR3 loop is CAGSPPLTHGRRPDTQYF. For the CDR3, the DNA is TGTGCCGGCAGCCCACCTCTCACTCACGGGAGGAGACCAGATACGCAGTATTTT.

This clonotype was seen at least ten times. The V and J genes are TRBV6-5 and TRBJ1-4; D is possibly TRBD1 (6 bases). V lost 5 bases and J lost 10, with 11 bases in between. Germline CDR1 MNHEY, CDR2 SVGAGI. The CDR3 length is 12 residues. CDR3 coding DNA: TGTGCCAGCAGTCCTGGACAGCGAAAACTGTTTTTT. It codes for CASSPGQRKLFF.

This clonotype was counted ten times or more. The chain joins TRBV6-5 to TRBJ2-1, with D perhaps given as TRBD1 or TRBD2 (6 bases each). V was trimmed by 5 bases and J by 2 bases, leaving 19 bases between them. The CDR3 length is 17 residues. Germline V gene data show CDR1 as MNHEY and CDR2 as SVGAGI. Here the CDR3 reads CASSRGSRDSPYNEQFF. CDR3 nucleotides: TGTGCCAGCAGTAGGGGGTCCCGGGACTCCCCCTACAATGAGCAGTTCTTC.

At least ten counts were recorded for this clonotype. The gene calls are TRBV5-1 and TRBJ2-5; D is possibly TRBD2 (6 bases). With 0 bases removed from V and 5 bases from J, the gap between germline ends came to 17 bases. Germline-derived CDR1 and CDR2 are SGHRS and YFSETQ. CDR3 size: 16 residues. In nucleotides, the CDR3 is TGCGCCAGCAGCTTGGCTAGCGTTGGAGTACAGGAGACCCAGTACTTC. Protein product: CASSLASVGVQETQYF.

This clonotype was seen many times. The chain couples TRBV18 to TRBJ2-7; the D is unclear. The CDR3 is made up of 14 amino acids. Trimming took 2 bases from V and 2 from J, leaving 10 bases between them. Germline loops: CDR1 KGHSH, CDR2 LQKENI. The CDR3 DNA follows: TGTGCCAGCTCACCAGCGACGACCACCTACGAGCAGTACTTC. This translates into CASSPATTTYEQYF.

The sample holds many counts of this clonotype. V gene TRBV28 combines with J gene TRBJ1-1, with D possibly being TRBD1 (5 bases). Trimming took 7 bases from V and 5 from J, leaving 20 bases between them. The CDR3 is 15 amino acids. Germline V gene lookup returns CDR1 MDHEN and CDR2 SYDVKM. The CDR3 region is CASTYRTGGRTEAFF. In nucleotides, the CDR3 is TGTGCCAGCACCTATAGGACCGGGGGACGGACTGAAGCTTTCTTT.

This clonotype appeared many times. The gene calls are TRBV5-1 and TRBJ2-3; D possibly corresponds to TRBD2 (5 bases). The CDR3 spans 15 residues. Germline CDR1 is SGHRS and CDR2 is YFSETQ. V dropped 6 bases and J dropped 1 base, with 15 bases sitting between them. The CDR3, as DNA: TGCGCCAGCAACCTTAGAGGGAAGGGCACAGATACGCAGTATTTT. It yields the protein CASNLRGKGTDTQYF.

There are many counts of this clonotype. The chain combines TRBV13 with TRBJ2-1; 10 bases are shared with TRBD2. This CDR3 is 16 amino acids long. From germline, CDR1 is PRHDT and CDR2 FYEKMQ (reference sequence). The V and J ends lost 4 bases and 2 bases, in that order; junction bases with no gene match: 5. CDR3: CASSSLAGGPYNEQFF. As DNA, the CDR3 is TGTGCCAGCAGCTCTTTAGCGGGAGGACCCTACAATGAGCAGTTCTTC.

This clonotype was detected ten times or more. The CDR3 sequence is CATSQGRGRNQPQHF. DNA for the CDR3: TGTGCCACGAGCCAAGGACGCGGCCGCAATCAGCCCCAGCATTTT. The chain has TRBV6-6 and TRBJ1-5; no reliable D call. The CDR3 spans 15 residues. The germline V gene has CDR1 MNHNY and CDR2 SVGAGI (reference sequence). Trimming stripped 10 bases from V and 2 bases from J, with 18 bases between.

This clonotype appeared many times. CDR3 region: CASSPGLADFSYNEQFF. The DNA for the CDR3 is TGTGCCAGCAGCCCGGGACTAGCGGATTTCTCCTACAATGAGCAGTTCTTC. The rearrangement joins TRBV4-2 to TRBJ2-1; TRBD2 agrees at 11 bases. V shed 4 bases and J 0 bases; nucleotides not matched to a gene: 5. This CDR3 contains 17 residues. CDR1 and CDR2 (germline): LGHNA, YNFKEQ.

The sample holds many counts of this clonotype. This chain uses TRBV2 with TRBJ1-5; 8 bases align to TRBD1. Germline loops: CDR1 SNHLY, CDR2 FYNNEI. The J segment lost 0 bases and the V segment lost 6 bases, leaving 13 bases of the junction unmatched. The CDR3 spans 18 residues. The CDR3 bases are TGTGCCAGCAGGCGACGGACAGGGAGGGAGTATAGCAATCAGCCCCAGCATTTT. Translated, it gives CASRRRTGREYSNQPQHF.

This clonotype turned up a few times. For the CDR3, the DNA is TGTGCCAGCTCATCGGACCGTGCGCTTGGAGCTTTCTTT. Its protein is CASSSDRALGAFF. The J gene is TRBJ1-1, the V gene TRBV18; no clear D gene. Germline V lookup: CDR1 KGHSH, CDR2 LQKENI. Trimming took 5 bases from V and 10 from J, leaving 17 bases between them. CDR3 length equals 13 residues.

At least ten counts were recorded for this clonotype. This rearrangement joins TRBV10-3 to TRBJ2-5; D remains unclear. The germline V gene has CDR1 ENHRY and CDR2 SYGVKD. This CDR3 has 14 amino acids. Trimming left V 5 bases short and J 3 bases short, with 13 bases between. CDR3 residues: CAISSKMLEETQYF. In DNA, the CDR3 is TGTGCCATCAGTTCTAAGATGTTGGAAGAGACCCAGTACTTC.

The chain joins TRBV7-3 to TRBJ2-3; D is unclear. In germline, CDR1 is SGHTA, CDR2 FQGTGA. The CDR3 extends over 16 amino acids. V lost 0 bases and J 0 bases, leaving 10 bases between the germline ends. In nucleotides, the CDR3 is TGTGCCAGCAGCTTAACGCATGCGAGAAGCACAGATACGCAGTATTTT. Its translation: CASSLTHARSTDTQYF.

This chain joins TRBV12-3 or TRBV12-4 and TRBJ2-7; D ambiguous. Between the trimmed V and J ends, which lost 5 bases and 0 bases, there was a span of 8 bases. The CDR3 sequence is 13 residues long. The CDR3 nucleotides read TGTGCCAGCAGTGCGACGGCCTCCTACGAGCAGTACTTC. Translation: CASSATASYEQYF.

This clonotype appeared many times. The V and J genes are TRBV20-1 and TRBJ1-1; D uncertain. Germline V gene lookup returns CDR1 DFQATT and CDR2 SNEGSKA (reference sequence). There are 9 residues in the CDR3. Trimming shortened V by 2 bases and J by 7 bases, and 2 bases separated the two germline ends. The CDR3 DNA reads TGCAGTGCTAGATATGAAGCTTTCTTT. Its translation is CSARYEAFF.

This clonotype came up many times. The chain recombines TRBV12-3 or TRBV12-4 with TRBJ1-2; the match to TRBD1 covers 9 bases. The CDR3 is 15 residues long. Germline trimming cut 3 bases from V and 1 base from J; bases unmatched to any gene: 3. CDR3 nucleotides: TGTGCCAGCAGTTTCCGGGACAGGGTTAACTATGGCTACACCTTC. This gives the protein CASSFRDRVNYGYTF.

This clonotype was counted many times. The chain combines TRBV5-8 with TRBJ2-1; D gene ambiguous. CDR3 length: 13 residues. The V end was cut by 4 bases, the J end by 8 bases, with 13 bases between. Germline V CDR1 and CDR2: SGHTS, YDEGEE. This CDR3 is CASSHRPADEQFF. The CDR3 DNA follows: TGTGCCAGCAGCCACAGACCAGCCGATGAGCAGTTCTTC.

This clonotype was seen ten or more times. V and J are TRBV20-1 and TRBJ2-2; D gene unclear. Trimming pared 0 bases from V and 1 base from J, leaving 6 bases between. Germline V lookup: CDR1 DFQATT, CDR2 SNEGSKA (reference sequence). The CDR3 length is 14 residues. CDR3 loop: CSARDSQNTGELFF. The CDR3 DNA sequence: TGCAGTGCTAGAGATAGCCAGAACACCGGGGAGCTGTTTTTT.

This clonotype has at least ten counts. This chain uses TRBV7-8 with TRBJ2-1; D is perhaps TRBD1 or TRBD2 (5 bases each). The length of the CDR3 is 16 residues. Trimming removed 3 bases from V and 0 bases from J, with 12 bases in between. Germline V gives CDR1 SGHVS, CDR2 FQNEAQ. The CDR3 sequence is CASSLGTTSSYNEQFF. The CDR3 nucleotides are TGTGCCAGCAGCTTGGGGACCACTAGCTCCTACAATGAGCAGTTCTTC.

This clonotype occurred many times. J is TRBJ1-1 and V is TRBV27, with D hard to call. This CDR3 has 14 amino acids. Germline V CDR1 and CDR2: MNHEY, SMNVEV (reference sequence). The ends were cut back, 5 bases at V and 1 base at J, with 11 bases in the middle. CDR3 region: CASSVRETNTEAFF. In nucleotides, the CDR3 is TGTGCCAGCAGTGTTAGGGAAACGAACACTGAAGCTTTCTTT.

The rearrangement uses TRBV11-2 and TRBJ1-2, with 10 bases fitting TRBD1. This CDR3 comprises 15 residues. Trimming removed 5 bases from V and 6 bases from J; junction bases left unmatched: 9. Germline loops: CDR1 SGHAT, CDR2 FQNNGV. DNA of the CDR3: TGTGCCAGCAGCCCCCGTGGGACAGGGGTGGATGGCTACACCTTC. It translates to CASSPRGTGVDGYTF.

This clonotype occurred a few times. The chain links TRBV7-9 to TRBJ2-7, with a weak D call TRBD1 (5 bases). CDR1 and CDR2 from the germline V gene are SEHNR and FQNEAQ (reference sequence). CDR3 length equals 12 residues. The V end was cut by 3 bases, the J end by 4 bases, with 7 bases between. The CDR3 sequence: CASSFQGYEQYV. In DNA, the CDR3 is TGTGCCAGCAGCTTTCAGGGTTACGAGCAGTACGTC.